Presented here are 17 T cell receptor beta chains from one specimen sequenced in a study of response to subunit inactivated influenza vaccine. A single record per CDR3 protein comes from TCRdb applying MiXCR to the RT-PCR reads. The sample holds about 520,000 distinct CDR3 sequences, approximately 11% seen once. The material sequenced was PBMCs from blood, taken 35 to 45 days after vaccination. These receptors were collected from a man aged 45-65 years who received an inactivated influenza vaccine.

This clonotype was observed at least ten times. The rearrangement joins TRBV7-2 to TRBJ2-7; the match to TRBD1 covers 8 bases. In germline, CDR1 is SGHTA, CDR2 FQGNSA. The J segment lost 6 bases and the V segment lost 2 bases, leaving 9 bases of the junction unmatched. CDR3 size: 15 residues. CDR3 residues: CASSLLGAGGGEQYF. As DNA, the CDR3 is TGTGCCAGCAGCTTATTAGGGGCAGGGGGCGGCGAGCAGTACTTC.

This sequence joins TRBV15 and TRBJ2-7; D uncertain. The CDR3 runs 13 residues. Germline V lookup: CDR1 LNHNV, CDR2 YYDKDF (reference sequence). V was trimmed by 0 bases and J by 3 bases, leaving 6 bases between them. CDR3 DNA sequence: TGTGCCACCAGCAGAGATTATGGCTACGAGCAGTACTTC. It codes for CATSRDYGYEQYF.

The chain links TRBV3-1 to TRBJ2-3, with TRBD1 as a possible D gene (5 bases). This CDR3 spans 12 amino acids. The germline V gene has CDR1 LGHDT and CDR2 YNNKEL (reference sequence). Trimming took off 10 bases at V and 6 bases at J, with 14 bases between the two ends. Written as DNA, the CDR3 is TGTGCCATCTCGTCAGGGTCGGATACGCAGTATTTT. Protein product: CAISSGSDTQYF.

A few counts support this clonotype. The V and J genes are TRBV14 and TRBJ2-2; D ambiguous. Between the trimmed V and J ends, which lost 7 bases and 1 base, there was a span of 10 bases. This CDR3 is built from 14 residues. Germline V lookup: CDR1 SGHDN, CDR2 FVKESK. DNA of the CDR3: TGTGCCAGCACAAGGGCAGGGAACACCGGGGAGCTGTTTTTT. This translates into CASTRAGNTGELFF.

The chain has TRBV25-1 and TRBJ1-1; 7 bases agree with TRBD1. The CDR3 is 13 residues long. Germline V gene lookup returns CDR1 MGHDK and CDR2 SYGVNS. Unmatched junction bases numbered 8, after V lost 7 bases and J lost 6 bases. CDR3 DNA: TGTGCCAGCACAACAGGGGTCGGGGCTGAAGCTTTCTTT. This encodes CASTTGVGAEAFF. The full variable domain, in which reference TRBV25-1 and TRBJ1-1 provide the parts outside the CDR3, is EADIYQTPRYLVIGTGKKITLECSQTMGHDKMYWYQQDPGMELHLIHYSYGVNSTEKGDLSSESTVSRIRTEHFPLTLESARPSHTSQYLCASTTGVGAEAFFGQGTRLTVV.

This clonotype was seen repeatedly, ten times or more. V usage is TRBV5-1 and J usage is TRBJ2-7; no firm D call. The V end was cut by 3 bases, the J end by 4 bases, with 17 bases between. There are 15 residues in the CDR3. The germline gives CDR1 SGHRS, CDR2 YFSETQ. CDR3 residues: CASSYNNRIGYEQYF. DNA for the CDR3: TGCGCCAGCAGCTATAACAACCGGATCGGGTACGAGCAGTACTTC.

Comments on this clonotype: One end of the junction is discordant with germline, which a read error may explain. The gene calls are TRBV4-1 and TRBJ2-2; a weak D match, TRBD2 (5 bases). Germline V gene data show CDR1 as MGHRA and CDR2 as YSYEKL. The CDR3 covers 14 residues. CDR3 sequence reads: CASSRNKGLGELLF. Written as DNA, the CDR3 is TGCGCCAGCAGCCGGAACAAGGGTCTCGGGGAGCTGCTTTTT.

In its sample, this clonotype was seen many times. The chain carries TRBV6-2 or TRBV6-3 and TRBJ2-5; 8 nucleotides align to TRBD1. Germline CDR1 reads MNHEY; CDR2 reads SVGEGT. The CDR3 is 14 amino acids. Trimming took 5 bases from V and 5 from J; bases not matched to a gene: 7. CDR3 sequence reads: CASSLRRGRETQYF. The CDR3 DNA reads as TGTGCCAGCAGTCTCCGCAGGGGGCGTGAGACCCAGTACTTC.

This clonotype came up a few times. The chain couples TRBV6-1 to TRBJ1-5; D is perhaps TRBD1 (6 bases). Germline V gene sequence: CDR1 MNHNS, CDR2 SASEGT. The germline V and J ends were trimmed by 6 bases and 5 bases, with 14 bases remaining between them. The CDR3 spans 14 residues. CDR3 in DNA: TGTGCCAGCAGAACCAGGGGCAGTTATCAGCCCCAGCATTTT. Protein product: CASRTRGSYQPQHF.

V usage is TRBV7-8 and J usage is TRBJ2-1; 11 bases fit TRBD2. This CDR3 spans 16 amino acids. V gave up 3 bases and J gave up 8 bases; unmatched junction bases: 9. Germline V gives CDR1 SGHVS, CDR2 FQNEAQ. The CDR3: CASSFHSGGDGHEQFF. The CDR3 coding sequence is TGTGCCAGCAGCTTCCATAGCGGGGGGGATGGACATGAGCAGTTCTTC.

This chain uses TRBV20-1 with TRBJ2-1; the D gene is possibly TRBD1 (6 bases). The length of the CDR3 is 16 residues. CDR1 and CDR2 from the germline V gene are DFQATT and SNEGSKA (reference sequence). V was trimmed by 3 bases and J by 1 base, leaving 16 bases between them. As DNA, the CDR3 is TGCAGTGCTAGTACAGCACAGGGTGCTTCCTACAATGAGCAGTTCTTC. It specifies CSASTAQGASYNEQFF.

The genes are TRBV10-3 and TRBJ2-3; D perhaps matches TRBD2 (6 bases). CDR3 length equals 15 residues. V was shortened by 10 bases and J by 1 base, with 18 bases between the two germline ends. Germline assignment: CDR1 ENHRY and CDR2 SYGVKD. The CDR3 region is CATNGMAGRTDTQYF. The CDR3 DNA sequence: TGTGCCACGAACGGGATGGCGGGGCGCACAGATACGCAGTATTTT.

This clonotype appeared many times. The chain recombines TRBV15 with TRBJ2-7, with 9 nucleotides matching TRBD1. The CDR3 runs to 14 residues. Germline loops: CDR1 LNHNV, CDR2 YYDKDF (reference sequence). The V gene end was trimmed by 4 bases and the J gene end by 1 base; junction bases not matched to a gene: 2. The CDR3 DNA reads TGTGCCACCAGCAAGACAGGGGGGTCCTACGAGCAGTACTTC. Translating gives CATSKTGGSYEQYF.

CDR3 nucleotide sequence: TGCAGTGCTAGAGACATCGACAGGGGGCTCCGGGACGAGCAGTACTTC. Encoded protein: CSARDIDRGLRDEQYF. The V call is TRBV20-1, the J call TRBJ2-7; the match to TRBD1 covers 10 bases. V lost 0 bases, J lost 5 bases, and 10 bases stayed unmatched. In germline, CDR1 is DFQATT, CDR2 SNEGSKA (reference sequence). This CDR3 contains 16 residues.

The chain recombines TRBV10-3 with TRBJ2-2; 11 bases align to TRBD1. This CDR3 has 16 residues. Germline values: CDR1 ENHRY, CDR2 SYGVKD. After removal of 5 bases from V and 2 bases from J, the junction contained 4 bases not matched to a gene. Here the CDR3 reads CAISPGTGGNTGELFF. The CDR3 region has the DNA TGTGCCATCAGTCCGGGGACAGGGGGTAACACCGGGGAGCTGTTTTTT.

This clonotype has a handful of counts. V and J are TRBV7-2 and TRBJ2-2; D remains ambiguous. V lost 2 bases, J lost 6 bases, and 10 bases lay in between. The germline V gene encodes CDR1 SGHTA and CDR2 FQGNSA. The CDR3 consists of 14 residues. The DNA of the CDR3 is TGTGCCAGCAGCTTATCGGCTTTGCCCGGGGAGCTGTTTTTT. Encoded protein: CASSLSALPGELFF.

This clonotype appeared many times. This chain connects TRBV29-1 to TRBJ2-7; either TRBD1 or TRBD2 may fit D (5 bases each). The V and J ends lost 6 bases and 0 bases respectively, with 15 bases between them. CDR3 length: 14 amino acids. CDR1 and CDR2 from the germline V gene are SQVTM and ANQGSEA. As DNA, the CDR3 is TGCAGCGTAGCCGGGACCCCGAGCTCCTACGAGCAGTACTTC. Translating gives CSVAGTPSSYEQYF.